In this sample, the clone carrying this T cell receptor beta chain turned up many times. Its antigen is not known. The data belong to a study of blood T cells in healthy people across ages. Study at large: Per two T cells, about one barcoded beta molecule was captured through template switching.

This CDR3 is 13 amino acids long. V was trimmed by 7 bases and J by 3 bases, leaving 16 bases between them. Germline values: CDR1 SQVTM, CDR2 ANQGSEA. A sample-barcoded 5' primer and a J-beta primer mix were used in a second PCR of about 6 to 11 cycles. TCRdb processed the 5' RACE reads anew with MiXCR; each CDR3 protein has one entry. Among hundreds of thousands of distinct CDR3 sequences listed, 58% were seen once. Study observations and caveats: The long-lived group displayed more naive CD4+ cells, plus higher diversity, than the aged donors did.

The specimen was blood. This receptor was obtained from a man aged 25 to 45 in good health. V and J are TRBV29-1 and TRBJ2-7; weak D call: TRBD2 (5 bases). The CDR3 sequence: CSARAEEDYEQYF. Here the CDR3 DNA reads TGCAGCGCCCGGGCTGAGGAGGACTACGAGCAGTACTTC.